This T cell receptor beta chain was retrieved from a study of blood T cell repertoires in COVID-19. Whole-study context: There were acute and convalescent COVID-19 samples, and they came from the United States, Italy and Spain.

V lost 4 bases, J lost 8 bases, and 14 bases lay in between. Germline values: CDR1 MNHEY, CDR2 SVGAGI. The CDR3 extends over 14 amino acids. The table came from immunoSEQ multiplex PCR; TCRdb's copy has only in-frame clones and leaves some out. In the table there are 150,000 to 200,000 clones, about 84% of which are singletons. Grouping used clinical history reported by participants in a survey and questionnaire. The recovered donors of Cohort 3 showed two negative PCRs, clearance, or symptom resolution. Sequenced input: PBMCs or T cells enriched from blood (not recorded which). This clonotype was sampled from a man in his fifties who had recovered from COVID-19. The chain carries TRBV6-5 and TRBJ1-4; weak D call: TRBD1 (6 bases). CDR3 sequence: CASSLSPTGEKLFF. The CDR3 bases are TGTGCCAGCAGTTTGTCGCCCACAGGGGAAAAACTGTTTTTT.